This T cell receptor beta chain was recovered during a study of cytomegalovirus exposure and HLA in healthy donors. Trimming pared 4 bases from V and 8 bases from J, leaving 13 bases between. Germline V lookup: CDR1 SGHRS, CDR2 YFSETQ. This CDR3 is built from 13 residues. This clone was found a few times. 13 Jbeta primers and 60 Vbeta primers were used for the PCR. Clones were read by immunoSEQ multiplex PCR, and TCRdb kept only the in-frame ones, dropping some. The sample has fewer than 150,000 clones, around 75% seen once; the top ten hold over 0.95%. The sequencing sample was made of PBMCs. The chain recombines TRBV5-1 with TRBJ2-1; D gene ambiguous. This clonotype was obtained from a female donor in good health and CMV-seronegative. The CDR3 DNA follows: TGCGCCAGCAGCACCCCCCCAGGTTATGAGCAGTTCTTC. This translates into CASSTPPGYEQFF.